Shown below are 17 T cell receptor beta chains from a single sample sequenced in a study of OX40 agonist ivuxolimab in advanced cancers. The assay was immunoSEQ multiplex PCR, and TCRdb's table has in-frame clones only and misses some. The sample has about 36,000 clones, about 77% seen once. This specimen was CD4+ or CD8+ T cells sorted from blood, taken in a trial of the OX40 agonist ivuxolimab. These receptors originate from an adult with an advanced solid tumor such as melanoma, head and neck, liver or kidney cancer.

The gene calls are TRBV28 and TRBJ1-5; 9 nucleotides align to TRBD1. After removal of 7 bases from V and 4 bases from J, the junction contained 8 bases not matched to a gene. The CDR3 covers 15 residues. CDR1 and CDR2 from the germline V gene are MDHEN and SYDVKM. CDR3: CASIPGQGANQPQHF. As DNA, the CDR3 is TGTGCCAGCATCCCGGGACAGGGAGCTAATCAGCCCCAGCATTTT.

V is TRBV9 and J is TRBJ2-1; D ambiguous. The CDR3 consists of 12 residues. V gave up 0 bases and J gave up 10 bases, with 8 bases separating them. Germline V CDR1 and CDR2: SGDLS, YYNGEE. The CDR3 spells CASSVAVGEQFF. As DNA, the CDR3 is TGTGCCAGCAGCGTAGCGGTGGGGGAGCAGTTCTTC.

This clone appeared a few times. The chain recombines TRBV27 with TRBJ2-1; D might be TRBD2 (6 bases). V was cut by 8 bases and J by 0 bases, with 14 bases left in between. Germline V gives CDR1 MNHEY, CDR2 SMNVEV (reference sequence). There are 15 residues in the CDR3. CDR3 DNA: TGTGCCAGCGCCTACCGCGGGAACTCCTACAATGAGCAGTTCTTC. Translation: CASAYRGNSYNEQFF.

This chain joins TRBV7-9 and TRBJ2-5; D remains ambiguous. The germline V gene encodes CDR1 SEHNR and CDR2 FQNEAQ (reference sequence). V dropped 5 bases and J dropped 1 base, with 17 bases sitting between them. CDR3 length equals 16 residues. Written as DNA, the CDR3 is TGTGCCAGCAGCCCGACCCTCTTCGACCTCCAAGAGACCCAGTACTTC. Its protein product is CASSPTLFDLQETQYF.

The chain carries TRBV9 and TRBJ2-3, with D unresolved. CDR3 length: 13 amino acids. The germline gives CDR1 SGDLS, CDR2 YYNGEE. V was clipped by 0 bases and J by 5 bases, with 7 bases between them. The CDR3 here is CASSVESLDTQYF. The CDR3, as DNA: TGTGCCAGCAGCGTAGAGAGCCTAGATACGCAGTATTTT.

Notes on this clone: Other DNA sequences from this sample encode an identical CDR3 as well. V is TRBV9 and J is TRBJ2-2; D gene ambiguous. CDR3 length: 13 residues. The V end lost 0 bases, the J end lost 3 bases, and 3 bases lay between the germline ends. Germline CDR1 reads SGDLS; CDR2 reads YYNGEE. The CDR3 sequence: CASSVVDTGELFF. For the CDR3, the DNA is TGTGCCAGCAGCGTAGTGGACACCGGGGAGCTGTTTTTT.

This clone was seen only once. The gene calls are TRBV30 and TRBJ2-7; the match to TRBD1 covers 10 bases. The CDR3 totals 16 residues. CDR1 and CDR2 from the germline V gene are GTSNPN and SVGIG (reference sequence). The junction had 8 bases not matched to a gene; V was cut back by 0 bases and J by 3 bases. The CDR3 loop reads CAWSVQKDRGVYEQYF. CDR3 sequence (DNA): TGTGCCTGGAGTGTACAAAAGGACAGGGGGGTCTACGAGCAGTACTTC.

Points on this clone: The junction departs from germline at one end; a sequencing error may be responsible. V gene TRBV7-9 combines with J gene TRBJ1-4; D is unclear. The CDR3 has 14 amino acids. CDR1 and CDR2 (germline): SEHNR, FQNEAQ (reference sequence). The CDR3 protein is CANTRHPVIRKTVF. As DNA, the CDR3 is TGTGCCAATACACGACACCCGGTCATAAGAAAAACTGTTTTT.

The CDR3 DNA sequence: TGTGCCAGCAGTTACTCTGAGTTCTATGGCTACACCTTC. Amino acid sequence: CASSYSEFYGYTF. The V and J genes are TRBV6-6 and TRBJ1-2, with D hard to call. CDR3 length: 13 residues. Germline assignment: CDR1 MNHNY and CDR2 SVGAGI (reference sequence). V gave up 0 bases and J gave up 4 bases, with 6 bases separating them.

This sequence joins TRBV7-9 and TRBJ1-1; no reliable D call. This CDR3 spans 13 amino acids. Germline values: CDR1 SEHNR, CDR2 FQNEAQ (reference sequence). Trimming stripped 1 base from V and 5 bases from J, with 8 bases between. DNA for the CDR3: TGTGCCAGCAGCTTAGACCCAGGTACTGAAGCTTTCTTT. Its protein is CASSLDPGTEAFF.

V gene TRBV27 combines with J gene TRBJ1-4, with 7 bases aligning to TRBD1. The V gene's germline CDR1 is MNHEY and CDR2 SMNVEV (reference sequence). The CDR3 totals 15 residues. The V gene end was trimmed by 7 bases and the J gene end by 3 bases; junction bases not matched to a gene: 8. The CDR3 sequence: CASKTRGRPNEKLFF. CDR3 sequence (DNA): TGTGCCAGCAAGACCAGGGGGAGGCCTAATGAAAAACTGTTTTTT.

The chain employs TRBV5-4 and TRBJ1-1, with D unclear. CDR1 and CDR2 (germline): SGHNT, YYREEE (reference sequence). V gave up 2 bases and J gave up 5 bases, with 13 bases separating them. This CDR3 spans 14 amino acids. Here the CDR3 reads CASSLGILSTEAFF. In nucleotides, the CDR3 is TGTGCCAGCAGCTTAGGTATTTTGTCGACTGAAGCTTTCTTT.

The V call is TRBV4-3, the J call TRBJ1-2; 9 positions match TRBD1. Germline V gives CDR1 LGHNA, CDR2 YSLEER. V lost 2 bases, J lost 4 bases, and 2 bases stayed unmatched. This CDR3 spans 14 amino acids. The CDR3 loop reads CASSQTGGAYGYTF. The CDR3 DNA follows: TGCGCCAGCAGCCAAACAGGGGGCGCCTATGGCTACACCTTC.

This clone was detected only a few times. V is TRBV27 and J is TRBJ2-7, with no clear D. Germline CDR1 and CDR2: MNHEY and SMNVEV (reference sequence). This CDR3 comprises 14 residues. Trimming took 6 bases from V and 7 from J, leaving 19 bases between them. The CDR3 DNA is TGTGCCAGCAGCCGAACCCGTGCCCCTAAAGAGCAGTACTTC. This sequence encodes CASSRTRAPKEQYF.

The rearrangement uses TRBV2 and TRBJ2-3; TRBD1 agrees at 9 bases. Germline trimming cut 6 bases from V and 4 bases from J; bases unmatched to any gene: 5. The CDR3 extends over 14 amino acids. Germline V CDR1 and CDR2: SNHLY, FYNNEI. CDR3 protein: CASRRTGVADTQYF. CDR3 nucleotides: TGTGCCAGCAGGAGGACAGGGGTGGCAGATACGCAGTATTTT.

In this sample, this clone turned up a few times. This rearrangement joins TRBV6-6 to TRBJ2-1; D is perhaps TRBD1 (6 bases). The CDR3 has 15 amino acids. Germline CDR1 reads MNHNY; CDR2 reads SVGAGI (reference sequence). Trimming stripped 2 bases from V and 9 bases from J, with 17 bases between. CDR3: CASSYDPGAGSEQFF. CDR3 bases: TGTGCCAGCAGTTACGATCCAGGGGCGGGCAGTGAGCAGTTCTTC.

The rearrangement joins TRBV29-1 to TRBJ2-3; 7 bases are shared with TRBD2. CDR3 length equals 15 residues. V trimming: 1 base; J trimming: 2 bases; junction bases outside the gene matches: 6. The germline CDR1 and CDR2 sequences are SQVTM and ANQGSEA. CDR3: CSVEVEAGVTDTQYF. CDR3 DNA sequence: TGCAGCGTTGAAGTTGAGGCGGGGGTCACAGATACGCAGTATTTT.